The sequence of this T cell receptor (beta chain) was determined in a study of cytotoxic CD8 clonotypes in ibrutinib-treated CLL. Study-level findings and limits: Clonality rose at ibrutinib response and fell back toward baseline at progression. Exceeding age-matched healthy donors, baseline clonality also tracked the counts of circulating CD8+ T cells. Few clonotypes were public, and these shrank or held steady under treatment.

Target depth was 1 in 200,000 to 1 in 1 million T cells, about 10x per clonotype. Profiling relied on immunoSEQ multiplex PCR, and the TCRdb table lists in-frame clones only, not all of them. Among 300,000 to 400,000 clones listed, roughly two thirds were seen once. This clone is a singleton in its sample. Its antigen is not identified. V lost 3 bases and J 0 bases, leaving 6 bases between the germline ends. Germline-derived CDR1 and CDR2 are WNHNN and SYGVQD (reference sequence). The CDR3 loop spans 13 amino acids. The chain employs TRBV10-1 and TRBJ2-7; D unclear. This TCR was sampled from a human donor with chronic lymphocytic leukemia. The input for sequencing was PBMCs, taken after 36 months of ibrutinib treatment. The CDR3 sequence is CASSDGNSYEQYF. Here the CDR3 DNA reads TGCGCCAGCAGTGATGGGAACTCCTACGAGCAGTACTTC.